This T cell receptor (beta chain) comes out of a study of identical twins. Points from the study as a whole: Weaker excess sharing between twins was seen in beta out-of-frame sequences. Models, which agreed with sharing between unrelated individuals, nonetheless underestimated the out-of-frame TCR alpha sharing seen in monozygotic twins. Out-of-frame alpha sequences common to twins exhibited a surplus of low generation probability.

TCRdb re-called the 5' RACE reads with MiXCR, one entry per CDR3 protein. The sample gives 200,000 to 250,000 distinct CDR3 sequences, about 7.3% of which show up once; roughly 3.4% is in the top ten. Germline CDR1 reads MDHEN; CDR2 reads SYDVKM. This CDR3 is 12 amino acids long. Between the trimmed V and J ends, which lost 5 bases and 8 bases, there was a span of 9 bases. This clonotype was picked up many times. What it binds is not known. Healthy Caucasians provided all donations. These data were also filed under a second study, of yellow fever vaccine responses in identical twins.

The sequence derives from a woman aged 18-30 years in good health. The material sequenced was memory (CD45RO+) T cells sorted from blood. The V gene is TRBV28, the J gene TRBJ2-2; D call uncertain. The CDR3 nucleotides are TGTGCCAGCAGTCCTGTCGGGGGGGAGCTGTTTTTT. This codes for CASSPVGGELFF.